Sequencing of this T cell receptor (beta chain) was carried out in a study of shared clonotypes between healthy human individuals. On the study more broadly: Two women and a few men aged 18 to 49 served as donors.

A few counts support this clone. Genomic DNA of every subset was divided equally among multiple immunoSEQ plates. Libraries were prepared by immunoSEQ multiplex PCR; TCRdb keeps only in-frame clonotypes and omits some of them. The sample holds millions of clones, just over 90% seen once. Sequencing was done on a sample of naive CD4+ T cells sorted from blood. The sample's subset: CD45RA+ positively selected. The clonotype originates from a man between 18 and 35 years old in good health.

CDR3 sequence: CSALPPGGTEAFF. The CDR3 coding sequence is TGCAGCGCCCTGCCGCCAGGAGGCACTGAAGCTTTCTTT. V usage is TRBV29-1 and J usage is TRBJ1-1; D not resolved. The V and J ends lost 7 bases and 4 bases respectively, with 16 bases between them. The CDR3 consists of 13 residues. CDR1 is SQVTM and CDR2 is ANQGSEA in the germline V gene.